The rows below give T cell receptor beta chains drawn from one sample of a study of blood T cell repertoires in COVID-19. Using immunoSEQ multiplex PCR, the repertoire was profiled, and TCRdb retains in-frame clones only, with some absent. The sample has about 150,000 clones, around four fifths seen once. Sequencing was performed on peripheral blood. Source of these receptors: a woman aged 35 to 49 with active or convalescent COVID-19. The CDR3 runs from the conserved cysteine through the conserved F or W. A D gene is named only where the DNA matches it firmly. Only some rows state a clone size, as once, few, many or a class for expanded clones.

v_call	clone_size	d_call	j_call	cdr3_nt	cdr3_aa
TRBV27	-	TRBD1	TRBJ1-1	TGTGCCAGCAGTCTACGACAGGGGGTGAGCACTGAAGCTTTCTTT	CASSLRQGVSTEAFF
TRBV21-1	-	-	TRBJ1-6	TGTGCCAGCAACAAACGGAGACGAAATTCACCCCTCCACTTT	CASNKRRRNSPLHF
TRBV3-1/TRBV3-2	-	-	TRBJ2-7	TGTGCCAGCAGCCAAGGGACCTCCGGACAGAGGAGCGAGCAGTACTTC	CASSQGTSGQRSEQYF
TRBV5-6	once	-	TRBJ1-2	TGTGCCAGCAGTCAGGGACACGGAGGATATGGCTACACCTTC	CASSQGHGGYGYTF
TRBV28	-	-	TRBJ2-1	TGTGCCAGCAGTAAAGGGACTAGGGGGCACAATGAGCAGTTCTTC	CASSKGTRGHNEQFF
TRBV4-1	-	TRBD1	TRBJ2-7	TGCGCCAGCAGCCAGGGACAGGGGGCATCTTACGAGCAGTACTTC	CASSQGQGASYEQYF
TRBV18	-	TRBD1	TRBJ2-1	TGTGCCAGCTCACTTCTCACGGGACAGGGGTGGAATGAGCAGTTCTTC	CASSLLTGQGWNEQFF
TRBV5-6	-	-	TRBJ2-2	TGTGCCAGCAGCTCACGTTCGTGGAGGTTCGACACCGGGGAGCTGTTTTTT	CASSSRSWRFDTGELFF
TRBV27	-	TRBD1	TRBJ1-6	TGTGCCAGCAGTTGCGAGGAGACAGGGGGGATCAATAATTCACCCCTCCACTTT	CASSCEETGGINNSPLHF
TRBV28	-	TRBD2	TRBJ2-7	TGTGCCAGCAGTTTTCTGGCGGGAGCAGCTTACTACGAGCAGTACTTC	CASSFLAGAAYYEQYF
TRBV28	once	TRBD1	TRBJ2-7	TGTGCCAGCACCCTCTCCAGGGGGCGCATCTACGAGCAGTACTTC	CASTLSRGRIYEQYF
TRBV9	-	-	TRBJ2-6	TGTGCCAGCAGCCCCCAGGGACACCCCTCTGGGGCCAACGTCCTGACTTTC	CASSPQGHPSGANVLTF
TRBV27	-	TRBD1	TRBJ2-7	TGTGCCAGCACCACGGGACAGTCCTCCTACGAGCAGTACTTC	CASTTGQSSYEQYF